These 12 T cell receptor beta chains share one sample of origin, sequenced in a study of T cells expressing NK-cell markers. No DNA is given; TCRdb re-called the 5' RACE reads and lists each CDR3 protein once. This table lists about 150,000 distinct CDR3 sequences. Source material: blood T cells: a sorted CD56 or NKG2C T cell subset, CD4+ or CD8+ T cells, or bulk PBMC T cells (not recorded which). These receptors originate from a man aged 18 to 70 in good health.

This chain joins TRBV3-1 and TRBJ1-5; TCRdb picks TRBD1, but there is no DNA to check that call. The CDR3 runs 14 residues. In germline, CDR1 is LGHDT, CDR2 YNNKEL (reference sequence). CDR3 amino acids: CASSQGRGWQPQHF. Full variable domain (missing parts from reference TRBV3-1 and TRBJ1-5): DTAVSQTPKYLVTQMGNDKSIKCEQNLGHDTMYWYKQDSKKFLKIMFSYNNKELIINETVPNRFSPKSPDKAHLNLHINSLELGDSAVYFCASSQGRGWQPQHFGDGTRLSIL.

The chain is built from TRBV7-9 and TRBJ2-1; with no DNA, the TCRdb D assignment of TRBD1 cannot be verified. CDR1 and CDR2 (germline): SEHNR, FQNEAQ (reference sequence). The CDR3 runs to 13 residues. CDR3 sequence reads: CASSLSQGYEQFF.

The chain couples TRBV4-2 to TRBJ2-7; as DNA is missing, the TRBD2 call by TCRdb cannot be tested. The CDR3 length is 15 residues. Germline CDR1 and CDR2: LGHNA and YNFKEQ. CDR3 loop: CASSPNYGGTYEQYF.

The chain joins TRBV5-1 to TRBJ2-4; TCRdb's assignment of TRBD2 cannot be checked, as there is no DNA. The CDR3 runs to 16 residues. Germline lookup yields CDR1 SGHRS and CDR2 YFSETQ. The CDR3: CASSHDWRGIENIQYF. The complete variable domain, with remaining parts taken from reference TRBV5-1 and TRBJ2-4, reads KAGVTQTPRYLIKTRGQQVTLSCSPISGHRSVSWYQQTPGQGLQFLFEYFSETQRNKGNFPGRFSGRQFSNSRSEMNVSTLELGDSALYLCASSHDWRGIENIQYFGAGTRLSVL.

J is TRBJ2-3 and V is TRBV6-4; the D call of TRBD1 rests on TCRdb alone, since no DNA is present to check it. Germline V gives CDR1 MRHNA, CDR2 SNTAGT. This CDR3 region has 14 residues. CDR3 residues: CASSPGQGGDTQYF.

The genes are TRBV7-9 and TRBJ2-7; TCRdb's D call, TRBD2, is unchecked because there is no DNA. The length of the CDR3 is 17 residues. Germline V gene sequence: CDR1 SEHNR, CDR2 FQNEAQ (reference sequence). CDR3: CASTKGGGGKNGYEQYF.

The V gene is TRBV7-9, the J gene TRBJ1-1; checking the TCRdb D call of TRBD1 is not possible without DNA. This CDR3 region has 13 residues. The germline gives CDR1 SEHNR, CDR2 FQNEAQ (reference sequence). The CDR3 is CASSLAPPEVAFF.

The chain recombines TRBV6-4 with TRBJ2-2; the D call from TCRdb, TRBD2, cannot be confirmed without DNA. CDR3 length: 14 residues. Germline V lookup: CDR1 MRHNA, CDR2 SNTAGT. The CDR3 protein is CASSDGLNTGELFF.

The chain has TRBV3-1 and TRBJ1-2; the D gene TCRdb calls, TRBD1, cannot be checked with no DNA. The CDR3 consists of 13 residues. The V gene's germline CDR1 is LGHDT and CDR2 YNNKEL (reference sequence). CDR3 protein: CASSPEVGVRYTF. The entire variable domain, with the rest obtained from reference TRBV3-1 and TRBJ1-2, is as follows: DTAVSQTPKYLVTQMGNDKSIKCEQNLGHDTMYWYKQDSKKFLKIMFSYNNKELIINETVPNRFSPKSPDKAHLNLHINSLELGDSAVYFCASSPEVGVRYTFGSGTRLTVV.

The chain couples TRBV27 to TRBJ2-7; absent DNA, TCRdb's TRBD1 call cannot be checked. Germline-derived CDR1 and CDR2 are MNHEY and SMNVEV (reference sequence). This CDR3 is built from 18 residues. This CDR3 reads CASSFASPAGHRTYEQYF.

This chain joins TRBV12-3 or TRBV12-4 and TRBJ1-1. The CDR3 has 14 residues. CDR3 amino acids: CASSLSPEGTEAFF.

The CDR3 spells CASSQGSFYEQYF. The rearrangement joins TRBV7-9 to TRBJ2-7. The CDR3 runs to 13 residues. Germline V gene lookup returns CDR1 SEHNR and CDR2 FQNEAQ (reference sequence). The full variable domain, its missing parts supplied by reference TRBV7-9 and TRBJ2-7, is DTGVSQNPRHKITKRGQNVTFRCDPISEHNRLYWYRQTLGQGPEFLTYFQNEAQLEKSRLLSDRFSAERPKGSFSTLEIQRTEQGDSAMYLCASSQGSFYEQYFGPGTRLTVT.